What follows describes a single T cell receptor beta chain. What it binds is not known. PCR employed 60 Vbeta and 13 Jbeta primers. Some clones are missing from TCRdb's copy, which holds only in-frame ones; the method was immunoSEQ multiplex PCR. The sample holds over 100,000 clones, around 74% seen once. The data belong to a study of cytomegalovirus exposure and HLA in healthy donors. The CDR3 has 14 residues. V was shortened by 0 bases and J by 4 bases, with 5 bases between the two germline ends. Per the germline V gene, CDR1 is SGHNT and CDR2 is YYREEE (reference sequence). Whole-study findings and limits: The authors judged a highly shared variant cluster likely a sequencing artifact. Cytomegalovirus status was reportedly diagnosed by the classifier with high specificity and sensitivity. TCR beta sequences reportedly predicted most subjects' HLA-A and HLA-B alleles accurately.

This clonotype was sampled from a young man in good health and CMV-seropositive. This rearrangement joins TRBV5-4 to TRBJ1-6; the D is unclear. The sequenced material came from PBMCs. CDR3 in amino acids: CASSLESYNSPLHF. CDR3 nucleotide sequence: TGTGCCAGCAGCTTGGAGAGTTATAATTCACCCCTCCACTTT.